This is a list of T cell receptor beta chains from one sample in a study of T cell responses to AZD1222 COVID-19 vaccine. Sequencing was performed with immunoSEQ multiplex PCR; in TCRdb, only in-frame clones are kept and a portion is missing. The table includes fewer than 150,000 clones, over 85% detected once. The sample in question was peripheral blood, obtained on day 0 of AZD1222 vaccination. The receptors were gathered from an adult in good health. Each CDR3 is given with its conserved first and last residue. D genes are given only for firm matches. Expanded clones get a size class; other rows say once, few or many, or leave the size out.

j_gene	d_gene	abundance	v_gene	CDR3nt	CDR3aa
TRBJ1-5	-	-	TRBV15	TGTGCCACCAGCAGAGATTGGGGCAGCAGGAACAATCAGCCCCAGCATTTT	CATSRDWGSRNNQPQHF
TRBJ1-1	-	-	TRBV6-1	TGTGCCAGCAGTGAAGCTATAGGGAACGCTTTCTTT	CASSEAIGNAFF
TRBJ1-1	-	-	TRBV11-3	TGTGCCAGCAGCCTAGTAAGTAGCACTGAAGCTTTCTTT	CASSLVSSTEAFF
TRBJ1-2	-	-	TRBV19	TGTGCCAGTAGTATGGGACCCGAGAACTATGGCTACACCTTC	CASSMGPENYGYTF
TRBJ2-3	TRBD2	-	TRBV30	TGTGCCTGGAGTGTCGAAAGGGGAGGGAATACGCAGTATTTT	CAWSVERGGNTQYF
TRBJ1-5	-	once	TRBV6-6	TGTGCCAGCAGCCCGACAGATAATCAGAAGCCCCAGCATTTT	CASSPTDNQKPQHF
TRBJ2-5	TRBD2	-	TRBV9	TGTGCCAGTTCCGGGGGGACCTTAGAGACCCAGTACTTC	CASSGGTLETQYF
TRBJ1-1	-	-	TRBV9	TGTGCCAGCGGAGGGGCCGGCACTGAAGCTTTCTTT	CASGGAGTEAFF
TRBJ1-1	-	-	TRBV25-1	TGTGCCAGCAGTGTGGAGTTGAACACTGAAGCTTTCTTT	CASSVELNTEAFF
TRBJ1-1	TRBD1	once	TRBV27	TGTGCCAGCAGTTCCGATTTCCCGGGACAGGGAGGGACTGAAGCTTTCTTT	CASSSDFPGQGGTEAFF
TRBJ2-3	TRBD2	-	TRBV6-5	TGTGCCAGCAGTTACCTAGCGGGCACAGATACGCAGTATTTT	CASSYLAGTDTQYF
TRBJ1-1	-	-	TRBV7-8	TGTGCCAGCAGCTTAGGGCACGGGAACACTGAAGCTTTCTTT	CASSLGHGNTEAFF
TRBJ2-3	TRBD1	-	TRBV6-1	TGTGCCAGCAGTGAAGGCAGGGGGCTGTTATCAGATACGCAGTATTTT	CASSEGRGLLSDTQYF
TRBJ1-1	-	-	TRBV10-1	TGCGCCAGCAGTGCCATGGGGATCTCCACTGAAGCTTTCTTT	CASSAMGISTEAFF
TRBJ2-7	TRBD2	once	TRBV5-1	TGCGCCAGCAGCTTGGCGGTGGTAGCGGGACCCTACGAGCAGTACTTC	CASSLAVVAGPYEQYF
TRBJ2-1	-	-	TRBV5-1	TGCGCCAGCAGCTTGGAAGGGGGGGCCTACAATGAGCAGTTCTTC	CASSLEGGAYNEQFF
TRBJ2-5	-	-	TRBV9	TGTGCCAGCAGCGTAGGCCTCCAGCAAGAGACCCAGTACTTC	CASSVGLQQETQYF
TRBJ2-5	-	-	TRBV6-2/TRBV6-3	TGTGCCAGCAGCAAAAGGACTACCAGTCGTGAGACCCAGTACTTC	CASSKRTTSRETQYF
TRBJ1-5	-	-	TRBV15	TGTGCCACCAGCAGAAGCGACAGGTGGCGCAATCAGCCCCAGCATTTT	CATSRSDRWRNQPQHF
TRBJ1-2	TRBD1	-	TRBV18	TGTGCCAGCTCACCACCCGGGACAGGGGATTATGGCTACACCTTC	CASSPPGTGDYGYTF
TRBJ1-3	TRBD1	-	TRBV3-1/TRBV3-2	TGTGCCAGCAGCTCGACAGGGACTGGAAACACCATATATTTT	CASSSTGTGNTIYF
TRBJ2-1	TRBD2	-	TRBV6-6	TGTGCCAGCGTGACTAGCGGGAGTTTCAATGAGCAGTTCTTC	CASVTSGSFNEQFF
TRBJ1-2	-	-	TRBV6-5	TGTGCCAGCAGTTACTCGGTCGACAGTAGTAGTGGCTACACCTTC	CASSYSVDSSSGYTF
TRBJ1-4	-	-	TRBV5-1	TGCGCCAGCAGCTTGAATACCGGGATGGCTGAAAAACTGTTTTTT	CASSLNTGMAEKLFF
TRBJ2-7	-	-	TRBV7-9	TGTGCCAGCAGCACAGATAACTACGAGCAGTACTTC	CASSTDNYEQYF
TRBJ1-6	-	-	TRBV2	TGTGCCAGCAGTGTAACAGACTCCTATAATTCACCCCTCCACTTT	CASSVTDSYNSPLHF
TRBJ1-1	-	-	TRBV6-2/TRBV6-3	TGTGCCAGCAGTTACGAGGTGGGAACTGAAGCTTTCTTT	CASSYEVGTEAFF